This T cell receptor (beta chain) was captured in a study of blood T cell repertoires in COVID-19. Study overall: Samples came from the United States, Italy and Spain, spanning acute and convalescent COVID-19. PBMCs, B-cell-depleted T cells, or T cells provided the cDNA or gDNA that made up the material.

The CDR3 extends over 15 amino acids. V was shortened by 1 base and J by 5 bases, with 14 bases between the two germline ends. The germline V gene encodes CDR1 LGHDT and CDR2 YNNKEL (reference sequence). Per the authors' pipeline: Amplification with reference gene primers provided the estimates of nucleated cell counts. Method: immunoSEQ multiplex PCR; TCRdb's copy keeps in-frame clones and lacks some. V, J and clone size are those of that table, while D and trimming were read from the DNA. The data contain about 98,000 clones, 87% of them singletons. Specimen: peripheral blood. The gene calls are TRBV3-1 (or the pseudogene TRBV3-2) and TRBJ2-5, with D maybe TRBD1 (5 bases). The sequence came from a man between 65 and 85 years old with acute or convalescent COVID-19. CDR3 sequence (DNA): TGTGCCAGCAGCCAAGTGCTGGGGCGAAGGGAGACCCAGTACTTC. Residues: CASSQVLGRRETQYF.